At least ten counts were recorded for the clone carrying this T cell receptor beta chain. Its antigen is not known. This specimen belongs to a study of tumor-infiltrating lymphocytes in glioblastoma multiforme. Notes on the study in general: Clone frequencies may be distorted by unequal TCR transcripts per cell. Functional subtype sorting of these T cells was not performed. Only one glioblastoma patient had TCR and mutation analysis.

Trimming cost V 1 base and J 4 bases; bases outside gene matches: 5. Germline CDR1 and CDR2: SGHRS and YFSETQ. The CDR3 totals 15 residues. TCR beta libraries were built from RNA through three nested multiplex PCR rounds using modified ARM-PCR. TCRdb fed the multiplex PCR reads into MiXCR, producing one record per CDR3 protein. The table shows about 19,000 distinct CDR3 sequences, with around 72% occurring only once. The J gene is TRBJ2-7, the V gene TRBV5-1, with 10 bases identical to TRBD2. The sample taken for sequencing was peripheral blood. The receptor's source is a male donor with glioblastoma. DNA for the CDR3: TGCGCCAGCAGCTTGACGGCTAGCGGGAGTTACGAGCAGTACTTC. Translated: CASSLTASGSYEQYF. Using reference TRBV5-1 and TRBJ2-7 for the parts outside the CDR3, the full variable domain is KAGVTQTPRYLIKTRGQQVTLSCSPISGHRSVSWYQQTPGQGLQFLFEYFSETQRNKGNFPGRFSGRQFSNSRSEMNVSTLELGDSALYLCASSLTASGSYEQYFGPGTRLTVT.